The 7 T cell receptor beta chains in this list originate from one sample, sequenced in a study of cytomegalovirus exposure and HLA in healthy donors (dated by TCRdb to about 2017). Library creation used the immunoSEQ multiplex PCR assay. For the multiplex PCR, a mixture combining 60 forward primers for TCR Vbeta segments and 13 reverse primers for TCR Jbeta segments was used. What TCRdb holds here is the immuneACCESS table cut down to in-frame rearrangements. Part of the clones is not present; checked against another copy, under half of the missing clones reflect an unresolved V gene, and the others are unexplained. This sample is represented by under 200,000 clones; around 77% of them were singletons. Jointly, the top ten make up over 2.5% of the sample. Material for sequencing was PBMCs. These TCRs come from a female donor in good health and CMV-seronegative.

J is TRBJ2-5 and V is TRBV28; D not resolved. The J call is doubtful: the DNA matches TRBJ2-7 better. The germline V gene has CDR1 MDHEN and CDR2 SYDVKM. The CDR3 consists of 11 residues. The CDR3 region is CASSPYREQYF. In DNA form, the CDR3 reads TGTGCCAGCAGTCCCTATCGCGAGCAGTACTTC.

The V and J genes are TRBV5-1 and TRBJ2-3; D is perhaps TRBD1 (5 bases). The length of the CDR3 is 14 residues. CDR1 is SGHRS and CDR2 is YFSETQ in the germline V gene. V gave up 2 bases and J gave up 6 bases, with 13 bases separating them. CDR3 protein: CASSFGLGVDTQYF. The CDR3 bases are TGCGCCAGCAGCTTCGGGCTAGGGGTGGATACGCAGTATTTT.

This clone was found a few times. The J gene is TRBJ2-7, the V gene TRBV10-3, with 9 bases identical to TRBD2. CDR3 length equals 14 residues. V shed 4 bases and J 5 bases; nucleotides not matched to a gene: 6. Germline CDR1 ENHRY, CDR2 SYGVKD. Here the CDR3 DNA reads TGTGCCATCAGTGCGCGGGGGGGCCGGGACGAGCAGTACTTC. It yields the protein CAISARGGRDEQYF.

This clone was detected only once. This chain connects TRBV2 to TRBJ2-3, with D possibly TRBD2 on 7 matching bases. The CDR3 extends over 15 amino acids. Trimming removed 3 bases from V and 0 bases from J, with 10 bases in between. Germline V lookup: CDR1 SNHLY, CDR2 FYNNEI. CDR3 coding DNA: TGTGCCAGCAGTGAGGGGGGGCCCAGCACAGATACGCAGTATTTT. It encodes CASSEGGPSTDTQYF.

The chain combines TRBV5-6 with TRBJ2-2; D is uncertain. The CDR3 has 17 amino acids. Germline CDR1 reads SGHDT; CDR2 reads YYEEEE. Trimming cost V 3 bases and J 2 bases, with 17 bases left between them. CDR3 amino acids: CASSSVVRRQNTGELFF. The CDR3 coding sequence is TGTGCCAGCAGCTCAGTGGTCAGGCGCCAAAACACCGGGGAGCTGTTTTTT.

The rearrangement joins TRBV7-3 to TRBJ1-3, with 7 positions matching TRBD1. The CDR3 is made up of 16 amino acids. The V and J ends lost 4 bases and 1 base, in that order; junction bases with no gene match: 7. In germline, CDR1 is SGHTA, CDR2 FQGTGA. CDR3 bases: TGTGCCAGCAGCTCGGGAGGGGGCCCTTCTGGAAACACCATATATTTT. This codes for CASSSGGGPSGNTIYF.

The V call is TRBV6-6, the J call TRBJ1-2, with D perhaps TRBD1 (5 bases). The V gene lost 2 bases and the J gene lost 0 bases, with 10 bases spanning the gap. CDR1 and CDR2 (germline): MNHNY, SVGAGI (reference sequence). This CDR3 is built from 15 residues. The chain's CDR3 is CASSYVSGPNYGYTF. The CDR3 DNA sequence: TGTGCCAGCAGTTACGTCTCAGGGCCTAACTATGGCTACACCTTC.